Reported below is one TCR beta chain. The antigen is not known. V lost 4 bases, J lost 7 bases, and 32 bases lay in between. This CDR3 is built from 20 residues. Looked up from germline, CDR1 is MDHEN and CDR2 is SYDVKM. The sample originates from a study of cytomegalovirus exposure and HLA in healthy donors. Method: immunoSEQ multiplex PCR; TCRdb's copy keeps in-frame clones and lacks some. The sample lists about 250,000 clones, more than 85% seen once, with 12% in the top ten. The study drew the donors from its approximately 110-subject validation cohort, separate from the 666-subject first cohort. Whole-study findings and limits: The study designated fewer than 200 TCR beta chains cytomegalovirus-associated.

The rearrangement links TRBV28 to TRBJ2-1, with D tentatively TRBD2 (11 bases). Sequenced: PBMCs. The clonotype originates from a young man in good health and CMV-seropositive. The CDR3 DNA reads TGTGCCAGCAGTTCACCGGGACAGGGGCTAGCGGGAGGCAGTTCAAATGAGCAGTTCTTC. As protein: CASSSPGQGLAGGSSNEQFF.